A single sample gave rise to the 18 T cell receptor beta chains below, sequenced in a study of blood T cells in healthy people across ages. A J-beta primer mix and a sample-barcoded 5' primer were used in a second PCR of roughly 7 to 12 cycles. TCRdb independently ran MiXCR on the 5' RACE reads; one entry per CDR3 protein. The sample has just over 1 million distinct CDR3 sequences, under 45% seen once. The sequencing sample was made of blood. These receptors were obtained from a woman between 55 and 75 years old in good health.

The chain links TRBV25-1 to TRBJ2-7; TRBD2 might be the D (7 bases). V lost 6 bases and J 7 bases, leaving 22 bases between the germline ends. The germline CDR1 and CDR2 sequences are MGHDK and SYGVNS. The length of the CDR3 is 15 residues. CDR3 in amino acids: CASRGRGTSIQEQYF. The CDR3 DNA sequence: TGTGCCAGCAGGGGGAGGGGGACCAGCATTCAGGAGCAGTACTTC.

Remarks on this clonotype: One end of the junction fails to match germline, which may point to a read error. The rearrangement uses TRBV20-1 and TRBJ2-5, with 11 bases identical to TRBD2. CDR1 and CDR2 from the germline V gene are DFQATT and SNEGSKA (reference sequence). The CDR3 runs to 15 residues. This chain's CDR3 is CGASVLAGDGETQYF. The CDR3 nucleotides are TGCGGTGCTTCCGTACTAGCGGGAGATGGCGAGACCCAGTACTTC.

DNA for the CDR3: TGCGCCAGCAGCTTGGACCAGGGGAGGTGGGAGACCCAGTACTTC. Its translation: CASSLDQGRWETQYF. The rearrangement uses TRBV5-1 and TRBJ2-5; D is perhaps TRBD1 or TRBD2 (6 bases each). Germline V gives CDR1 SGHRS, CDR2 YFSETQ. The CDR3 sequence is 15 residues long. The V end was cut by 0 bases, the J end by 5 bases, with 14 bases between. Drawing the rest from reference TRBV5-1 and TRBJ2-5, the complete variable domain is KAGVTQTPRYLIKTRGQQVTLSCSPISGHRSVSWYQQTPGQGLQFLFEYFSETQRNKGNFPGRFSGRQFSNSRSEMNVSTLELGDSALYLCASSLDQGRWETQYFGPGTRLLVL.

This rearrangement joins TRBV12-3 or TRBV12-4 to TRBJ2-5, with 8 nucleotides matching TRBD1. The end of the DNA aligns better with TRBJ2-7, so the J call may be wrong. There are 14 residues in the CDR3. For the CDR3, the DNA is TGTGCCAGCAGTACAGGGGGATTTGCGAACGAGCAGTACTTC. This translates into CASSTGGFANEQYF.

The V call is TRBV6-5, the J call TRBJ1-2, with D perhaps matching TRBD1 (5 bases). The CDR3 spans 14 residues. V dropped 6 bases and J dropped 4 bases, with 15 bases sitting between them. Germline V lookup: CDR1 MNHEY, CDR2 SVGAGI. This CDR3 reads CASRLTGARYGYTF. CDR3 DNA: TGTGCCAGCAGATTGACCGGGGCCCGCTATGGCTACACCTTC.

CDR3 sequence (DNA): TGTGCCAGCAGGCCCCGTACTTCTGGGGCCAACGTCCTGACTTTC. Residues: CASRPRTSGANVLTF. This chain joins TRBV28 and TRBJ2-6; D is undetermined. Germline V CDR1 and CDR2: MDHEN, SYDVKM. The length of the CDR3 is 15 residues. V was shortened by 6 bases and J by 1 base, with 10 bases between the two germline ends.

The chain joins TRBV5-1 to TRBJ2-5, with D possibly being TRBD1 (7 bases). The V end was cut by 4 bases, the J end by 5 bases, with 21 bases between. Per the germline V gene, CDR1 is SGHRS and CDR2 is YFSETQ. There are 16 residues in the CDR3. The CDR3 bases are TGCGCCAGCAGCCCCCGCCAGACAGGGACTGGGGAGACCCAGTACTTC. It yields the protein CASSPRQTGTGETQYF.

The chain carries TRBV9 and TRBJ2-1, with no clear D. Trimming shortened V by 0 bases and J by 0 bases, and 4 bases separated the two germline ends. Germline V gives CDR1 SGDLS, CDR2 YYNGEE. This CDR3 is built from 14 residues. The CDR3, as DNA: TGTGCCAGCAGCGTAGCGGTCTCCTACAATGAGCAGTTCTTC. As protein: CASSVAVSYNEQFF. The variable domain in full, with the rest retrieved from reference TRBV9 and TRBJ2-1, is DSGVTQTPKHLITATGQRVTLRCSPRSGDLSVYWYQQSLDQGLQFLIQYYNGEERAKGNILERFSAQQFPDLHSELNLSSLELGDSALYFCASSVAVSYNEQFFGPGTRLTVL.

This chain joins TRBV12-3 or TRBV12-4 and TRBJ1-1; D is undetermined. V was shortened by 6 bases and J by 1 base, with 9 bases between the two germline ends. The CDR3 extends over 13 amino acids. The CDR3 DNA sequence: TGTGCCAGCAGGGCCACTGAGAACACTGAAGCTTTCTTT. As protein: CASRATENTEAFF.

V usage is TRBV15 and J usage is TRBJ1-5; D perhaps matches TRBD1 (5 bases). Trimming removed 0 bases at V and 7 bases at J, with 10 bases between. The CDR3 loop spans 14 amino acids. Germline-derived CDR1 and CDR2 are LNHNV and YYDKDF (reference sequence). The CDR3: CATSRDGGAQPQHF. For the CDR3, the DNA is TGTGCCACCAGCAGAGATGGAGGGGCCCAGCCCCAGCATTTT.

The rearrangement joins TRBV14 to TRBJ1-2; D remains ambiguous. CDR1 and CDR2 from the germline V gene are SGHDN and FVKESK. The CDR3 runs 12 residues. V was cut by 3 bases and J by 5 bases, with 7 bases left in between. CDR3 nucleotides: TGTGCCAGCAGCCACGACCGATATGGCTACACCTTC. Its protein product is CASSHDRYGYTF.

The chain recombines TRBV6-1 with TRBJ1-2; D is unresolved. The CDR3 has 16 amino acids. Germline lookup yields CDR1 MNHNS and CDR2 SASEGT. Trimming removed 3 bases at V and 4 bases at J, with 18 bases between. The DNA of the CDR3 is TGTGCCAGCAGTGACCGCAAGGGCCGGGGAATCTATGGCTACACCTTC. Translated: CASSDRKGRGIYGYTF.

The chain joins TRBV5-6 to TRBJ2-5, with a weak D call TRBD2 (6 bases). V lost 1 base to trimming and J lost 11 bases, with 12 bases between them. Germline assignment: CDR1 SGHDT and CDR2 YYEEEE. This CDR3 comprises 12 residues. The CDR3, as DNA: TGTGCCAGCAGCTTGAACCGACGGGAGCAGTACTTC. This encodes CASSLNRREQYF.

The table lists this clonotype with a count of one. The J gene is TRBJ2-3, the V gene TRBV12-3 or TRBV12-4, with D possibly being TRBD1 (5 bases). The CDR3 has 17 amino acids. With 7 bases removed from V and 0 bases from J, the gap between germline ends came to 20 bases. Here the CDR3 reads CASIDARGRASTDTQYF. As DNA, the CDR3 is TGTGCCAGCATCGATGCTAGGGGAAGAGCGAGCACAGATACGCAGTATTTT.

The genes are TRBV6-5 and TRBJ2-7; the match to TRBD2 covers 8 bases. V lost 7 bases, J lost 5 bases, and 10 bases stayed unmatched. This CDR3 spans 14 amino acids. Per germline, CDR1 MNHEY and CDR2 SVGAGI. The CDR3 coding sequence is TGTGCCAGCATTGGGGGGACTAGTTACCACGAGCAGTACTTC. This translates into CASIGGTSYHEQYF.

The chain is built from TRBV20-1 and TRBJ2-7; D is perhaps TRBD2 (6 bases). Between the trimmed V and J ends, which lost 0 bases and 4 bases, there was a span of 16 bases. The CDR3 spans 15 residues. Germline V gene data show CDR1 as DFQATT and CDR2 as SNEGSKA (reference sequence). In nucleotides, the CDR3 is TGCAGTGCTAGAGATCTCCGGGGAGGTATTTACGAGCAGTACTTC. It encodes CSARDLRGGIYEQYF.

The V and J genes are TRBV30 and TRBJ1-1; tentatively, D is TRBD1 (5 bases). V lost 4 bases, J lost 4 bases, and 10 bases lay in between. This CDR3 has 12 residues. Germline lookup yields CDR1 GTSNPN and CDR2 SVGIG (reference sequence). The CDR3 bases are TGTGCCTGGACTAAAGGGGTCACTGAAGCTTTCTTT. It is translated as CAWTKGVTEAFF. Using reference TRBV30 and TRBJ1-1 for the parts outside the CDR3, the full variable domain is SQTIHQWPATLVQPVGSPLSLECTVEGTSNPNLYWYRQAAGRGLQLLFYSVGIGQISSEVPQNLSASRPQDRQFILSSKKLLLSDSGFYLCAWTKGVTEAFFGQGTRLTVV.

The DNA for the CDR3 is TGTGCCAGCAGGAAGACGGGAACTTCCTACGAGCAGTACTTC. Translating it yields CASRKTGTSYEQYF. The rearrangement uses TRBV6-6 and TRBJ2-7; possibly TRBD2 for D (5 bases). The germline V gene encodes CDR1 MNHNY and CDR2 SVGAGI (reference sequence). This CDR3 region has 14 residues. Between the trimmed V and J ends, which lost 6 bases and 1 base, there was a span of 13 bases.